What follows is one TCR beta chain and its context. Its antigen is unidentified. The investigators reverse transcribed all of the isolated RNA, so they sequenced expressed TCRB transcripts. The repertoire was sequenced with immunoSEQ multiplex PCR; TCRdb's copy has only in-frame clones and lacks some. The sample lists approximately 38,000 clones; about 52% were seen once. The data are from a study of beta chain features in type 1 diabetes. Study observations and caveats: A closer apparent resemblance between naive, central memory and Treg TCRB repertoires was seen in patients than in healthy donors.

Sorting that relied on CD45RO/CCR7/CD25/CD127/CD95/CD27 yielded CD4+ naive, central memory, regulatory and stem cell-like memory cells. This receptor was identified in a woman aged 18-30 years in good health. Sample: central memory CD4+ T cells from blood.

CDR3 nucleotides: TGCAGCGCAGCGACAGGTTCAATTACAGATACGCAGTATTTT. Protein sequence: CSAATGSITDTQYF. The genes are TRBV29-1 and TRBJ2-3; perhaps TRBD1 as D (6 bases). Germline V gives CDR1 SQVTM, CDR2 ANQGSEA. The CDR3 runs 14 residues. Trimming removed 7 bases at V and 3 bases at J, with 17 bases between.